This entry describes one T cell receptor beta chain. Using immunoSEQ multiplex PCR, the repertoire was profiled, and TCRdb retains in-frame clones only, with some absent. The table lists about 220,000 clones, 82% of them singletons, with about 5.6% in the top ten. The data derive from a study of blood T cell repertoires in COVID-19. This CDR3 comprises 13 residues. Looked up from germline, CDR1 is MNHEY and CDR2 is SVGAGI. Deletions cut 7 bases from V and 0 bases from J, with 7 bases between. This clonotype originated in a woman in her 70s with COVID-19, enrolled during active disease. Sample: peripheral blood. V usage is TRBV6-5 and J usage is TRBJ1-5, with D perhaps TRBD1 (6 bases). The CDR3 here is CASKQGSNQPQHF. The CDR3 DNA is TGTGCCAGCAAACAGGGTAGCAATCAGCCCCAGCATTTT.